The 30 T cell receptor beta chains below come from one sample, sequenced in a study of shared clonotypes between healthy human individuals. Here immunoSEQ multiplex PCR was the method, and the copy in TCRdb shows in-frame clones only, minus some. The data show 2 million to 2.5 million clones, with just under 95% seen just once and around 0.4% held by the top ten. Material for sequencing was naive CD4+ T cells from PBMCs. Subset in this sample: CD45RA+ positively selected. The receptors were gathered from a man younger than 35 in good health. Some clones in this sample may be carry-over from other donors' samples.

The chain recombines TRBV7-2 with TRBJ2-7, with D possibly being TRBD1 or TRBD2 (5 bases each). The CDR3 contains 15 residues. Germline V lookup: CDR1 SGHTA, CDR2 FQGNSA. V was pared by 5 bases and J by 6 bases, with 20 bases between. CDR3 in DNA: TGTGCCAGCAGCGAATCCGGGACCCGATGGGGCGAGCAGTACTTC. Its translation: CASSESGTRWGEQYF.

This clone was seen only a few times. The chain is built from TRBV11-3 and TRBJ1-1; D is uncertain. The CDR3 runs to 12 residues. The germline V and J ends were trimmed by 4 bases and 2 bases, with 5 bases remaining between them. Germline lookup yields CDR1 SGHNT and CDR2 YENEEA. This CDR3 reads CASSWGNTEAFF. CDR3 bases: TGTGCCAGCAGCTGGGGAAACACTGAAGCTTTCTTT.

The rearrangement joins TRBV18 to TRBJ2-2; D is unclear. V dropped 2 bases and J dropped 4 bases, with 8 bases sitting between them. Germline loops: CDR1 KGHSH, CDR2 LQKENI. The length of the CDR3 is 14 residues. The CDR3 bases are TGTGCCAGCTCACCAATTCTGGGCACCGGGGAGCTGTTTTTT. It yields the protein CASSPILGTGELFF.

Turning to this clone: Other nucleotide sequences from this sample produce the same CDR3. The chain employs TRBV18 and TRBJ2-7, with 8 bases matching TRBD1. The length of the CDR3 is 14 residues. Per germline, CDR1 KGHSH and CDR2 LQKENI. The ends lost 3 bases at V and 6 bases at J; junction bases unmatched: 7. CDR3 amino acids: CASSPGQGAGEQYF. The DNA for the CDR3 is TGTGCCAGCTCACCGGGGCAGGGGGCTGGCGAGCAGTACTTC.

Points on this clone: The sample carries other DNA sequences with the same CDR3. The chain links TRBV11-3 to TRBJ2-5; D unclear. Germline loops: CDR1 SGHNT, CDR2 YENEEA. This CDR3 comprises 13 residues. V lost 0 bases and J lost 5, with 7 bases in between. CDR3 in DNA: TGTGCCAGCAGCTTAGATTCGGCGGAGACCCAGTACTTC. It yields the protein CASSLDSAETQYF.

This sequence joins TRBV10-3 and TRBJ2-1; TRBD1 is a possible D gene (6 bases). CDR3 length: 15 residues. Germline-derived CDR1 and CDR2 are ENHRY and SYGVKD. Trimming removed 4 bases at V and 2 bases at J, with 12 bases between. In nucleotides, the CDR3 is TGTGCCATCAGTGTAGGGACACCTACCTACAATGAGCAGTTCTTC. It translates to CAISVGTPTYNEQFF.

J is TRBJ2-2 and V is TRBV14; 11 nucleotides line up with TRBD2. The V gene end was trimmed by 2 bases and the J gene end by 9 bases; junction bases not matched to a gene: 8. The CDR3 is made up of 16 amino acids. Per germline, CDR1 SGHDN and CDR2 FVKESK. The CDR3 DNA reads as TGTGCCAGCAGCCAAAGAACTAGCGGGAGCGCCAGGGAGCTGTTTTTT. As protein: CASSQRTSGSARELFF.

This sequence joins TRBV9 and TRBJ1-1; TRBD1 might be the D (6 bases). V lost 3 bases and J 0 bases, leaving 24 bases between the germline ends. Germline V gene lookup returns CDR1 SGDLS and CDR2 YYNGEE. The CDR3 extends over 19 amino acids. This CDR3 is CASSAIPAYRATMNTEAFF. As DNA, the CDR3 is TGTGCCAGCAGCGCCATACCGGCGTACAGGGCAACAATGAACACTGAAGCTTTCTTT.

V usage is TRBV9 and J usage is TRBJ1-4, with 7 bases identical to TRBD1. The junction had 5 bases not matched to a gene; V was cut back by 0 bases and J by 3 bases. Looked up from germline, CDR1 is SGDLS and CDR2 is YYNGEE. The CDR3 sequence is 16 residues long. CDR3 coding DNA: TGTGCCAGCAGCGTAGCCCTGGGACAGCCTAATGAAAAACTGTTTTTT. Protein: CASSVALGQPNEKLFF.

The rearrangement joins TRBV5-1 to TRBJ2-3; D is uncertain. This CDR3 contains 15 residues. V shed 0 bases and J shed 2 bases, with 10 bases lying between them. Germline V gene lookup returns CDR1 SGHRS and CDR2 YFSETQ. The CDR3 nucleotides are TGCGCCAGCAGCTTGGCTTCAGCTATCACAGATACGCAGTATTTT. Protein sequence: CASSLASAITDTQYF.

The chain carries TRBV9 and TRBJ1-2; D perhaps matches TRBD1 (6 bases). The V end lost 5 bases, the J end lost 4 bases, and 15 bases lay between the germline ends. Germline CDR1 reads SGDLS; CDR2 reads YYNGEE. The CDR3 is 14 amino acids. CDR3 sequence (DNA): TGTGCCAGCAGTGGACCCACAGGGACCTATGGCTACACCTTC. This translates into CASSGPTGTYGYTF. The variable domain in full, with the rest retrieved from reference TRBV9 and TRBJ1-2, is DSGVTQTPKHLITATGQRVTLRCSPRSGDLSVYWYQQSLDQGLQFLIQYYNGEERAKGNILERFSAQQFPDLHSELNLSSLELGDSALYFCASSGPTGTYGYTFGSGTRLTVV.

The chain joins TRBV6-5 to TRBJ1-5; 11 bases map to TRBD1. The CDR3 has 14 residues. The germline V gene encodes CDR1 MNHEY and CDR2 SVGAGI. V shed 6 bases, J shed 6 bases, and the junction held 4 bases outside the gene matches. As DNA, the CDR3 is TGTGCCAGCAGCTGGGACAGGGGGGTTCAGCCCCAGCATTTT. Translated: CASSWDRGVQPQHF.

This clone has only one observation. The rearrangement uses TRBV5-1 and TRBJ2-1; either TRBD1 or TRBD2 may fit D (7 bases each). Germline CDR1 is SGHRS and CDR2 is YFSETQ. The ends were cut back, 6 bases at V and 9 bases at J, with 22 bases in the middle. CDR3 size: 15 residues. CDR3 nucleotides: TGCGCCAGCACCTCAGAAGCGGGACACAGGGGTGAGCAGTTCTTC. Its translation is CASTSEAGHRGEQFF.

This sequence joins TRBV7-3 and TRBJ2-3; D is possibly TRBD1 or TRBD2 (6 bases each). Trimming removed 1 base from V and 5 bases from J, with 13 bases in between. Germline V CDR1 and CDR2: SGHTA, FQGTGA. The CDR3 spans 15 residues. In DNA, the CDR3 is TGTGCCAGCAGCTTAAACGGGAGAGGGGGAGATACGCAGTATTTT. It is translated as CASSLNGRGGDTQYF.

The chain recombines TRBV28 with TRBJ2-1; D possibly corresponds to TRBD2 (5 bases). Germline V gene sequence: CDR1 MDHEN, CDR2 SYDVKM. V gave up 5 bases and J gave up 11 bases, with 16 bases separating them. The CDR3 loop spans 13 amino acids. The DNA for the CDR3 is TGTGCCAGCAGTCCCGACTCCTTCGGGAAGCAGTTCTTC. Amino acids: CASSPDSFGKQFF. The full variable domain, its missing parts supplied by reference TRBV28 and TRBJ2-1, is DVKVTQSSRYLVKRTGEKVFLECVQDMDHENMFWYRQDPGLGLRLIYFSYDVKMKEKGDIPEGYSVSREKKERFSLILESASTNQTSMYLCASSPDSFGKQFFGPGTRLTVL.

The CDR3 DNA is TGTGCCAGCAGCAGACGACAGGGAGAAATCACTGAAGCTTTCTTT. Encoded protein: CASSRRQGEITEAFF. The chain uses TRBV7-2 and TRBJ1-1; 7 bases map to TRBD1. Trimming took 5 bases from V and 4 from J; bases not matched to a gene: 10. The CDR3 has 15 residues. Germline V gene lookup returns CDR1 SGHTA and CDR2 FQGNSA.

This chain joins TRBV27 and TRBJ2-6; D remains unclear. V dropped 5 bases and J dropped 4 bases, with 12 bases sitting between them. Per germline, CDR1 MNHEY and CDR2 SMNVEV (reference sequence). This CDR3 has 15 amino acids. The CDR3 spells CASSQSWSGANVLTF. CDR3 DNA: TGTGCCAGCAGTCAAAGTTGGTCCGGGGCCAACGTCCTGACTTTC.

This chain joins TRBV7-8 and TRBJ1-5, with unresolved D. The germline V gene encodes CDR1 SGHVS and CDR2 FQNEAQ. The ends were cut back, 3 bases at V and 6 bases at J, with 21 bases in the middle. The CDR3 runs 17 residues. The CDR3 loop is CASSFRFGGRGGQPQHF. The DNA of the CDR3 is TGTGCCAGCAGCTTCAGGTTTGGAGGGAGAGGTGGTCAGCCCCAGCATTTT.

The rearrangement uses TRBV19 and TRBJ1-4, with 9 bases identical to TRBD1. The V gene's germline CDR1 is LNHDA and CDR2 SQIVND (reference sequence). The CDR3 has 14 residues. V trimming: 3 bases; J trimming: 10 bases; junction bases outside the gene matches: 6. CDR3 amino acids: CASSIGQGLGKLFF. For the CDR3, the DNA is TGTGCCAGTAGTATCGGACAGGGGTTAGGAAAACTGTTTTTT.

This clone appeared a single time. The V call is TRBV5-1, the J call TRBJ2-3, with 9 bases lining up with TRBD1. This CDR3 has 15 amino acids. Germline CDR1 and CDR2: SGHRS and YFSETQ. Trimming cost V 5 bases and J 2 bases; bases outside gene matches: 6. The chain's CDR3 is CASRVQGAYTDTQYF. DNA for the CDR3: TGCGCCAGCAGAGTACAGGGGGCATACACAGATACGCAGTATTTT.

The V gene is TRBV19, the J gene TRBJ2-6, with unresolved D. The CDR3 consists of 16 residues. The V end was cut by 3 bases, the J end by 0 bases, with 9 bases between. Germline V lookup: CDR1 LNHDA, CDR2 SQIVND (reference sequence). CDR3 nucleotides: TGTGCCAGTAGTATTCTGTTAACCTCTGGGGCCAACGTCCTGACTTTC. Protein product: CASSILLTSGANVLTF.

The chain recombines TRBV20-1 with TRBJ1-2, with 8 bases lining up with TRBD1. The CDR3 is 11 amino acids. The germline V gene has CDR1 DFQATT and CDR2 SNEGSKA (reference sequence). The CDR3: CSPDRVYGYTF. CDR3 nucleotide sequence: TGCAGCCCGGACAGGGTCTATGGCTACACCTTC.

In regard to this clone: Other nucleotide sequences from this sample produce the same CDR3. The genes are TRBV28 and TRBJ2-1; D is tentatively TRBD1 or TRBD2 (5 bases each). Trimming left V 6 bases short and J 2 bases short, with 8 bases between. Germline loops: CDR1 MDHEN, CDR2 SYDVKM. The CDR3 totals 13 residues. CDR3 in DNA: TGTGCCAGCAGACCGGGACCCTACAATGAGCAGTTCTTC. Its translation is CASRPGPYNEQFF.

The rearrangement links TRBV18 to TRBJ1-1; D may be TRBD1 (5 bases). The CDR3 sequence is 14 residues long. Trimming removed 3 bases at V and 6 bases at J, with 14 bases between. CDR1 and CDR2 from the germline V gene are KGHSH and LQKENI. Here the CDR3 reads CASSPSGTLAEAFF. The DNA for the CDR3 is TGTGCCAGCTCACCTTCAGGGACCCTCGCTGAAGCTTTCTTT. Based on the CDR3 plus reference TRBV18 and TRBJ1-1, the full variable domain is NAGVMQNPRHLVRRRGQEARLRCSPMKGHSHVYWYRQLPEEGLKFMVYLQKENIIDESGMPKERFSAEFPKEGPSILRIQQVVRGDSAAYFCASSPSGTLAEAFFGQGTRLTVV.

Concerning this clone itself: Additional DNA sequences in this sample encode the identical CDR3. This rearrangement joins TRBV28 to TRBJ1-3; 7 positions match TRBD1. Germline values: CDR1 MDHEN, CDR2 SYDVKM. The CDR3 sequence is 15 residues long. V was clipped by 2 bases and J by 4 bases; unmatched bases: 5. The CDR3 loop is CASSLQGVSGNTIYF. The CDR3 DNA is TGTGCCAGCAGTTTACAGGGGGTATCCGGAAACACCATATATTTT.

The rearrangement links TRBV5-1 to TRBJ1-5; no clear D. Trimming pared 5 bases from V and 4 bases from J, leaving 10 bases between. The germline V gene encodes CDR1 SGHRS and CDR2 YFSETQ. The length of the CDR3 is 13 residues. CDR3 sequence: CASRPYPNQPQHF. The CDR3 DNA is TGCGCCAGCAGACCCTACCCGAATCAGCCCCAGCATTTT.

The rearrangement uses TRBV7-3 and TRBJ2-1, with 13 bases aligning to TRBD2. Germline V gene lookup returns CDR1 SGHTA and CDR2 FQGTGA. V gave up 5 bases and J gave up 7 bases; unmatched junction bases: 5. CDR3 length equals 15 residues. The CDR3 here is CASSAGLAGVNEQFF. In nucleotides, the CDR3 is TGTGCCAGCAGCGCCGGACTAGCGGGAGTAAATGAGCAGTTCTTC.

With respect to this clone: The junction departs from the called germline gene at one end, perhaps through a read error. This sequence joins TRBV27 and TRBJ2-7, with D possibly being TRBD2 (5 bases). The V gene's germline CDR1 is MNHEY and CDR2 SMNVEV (reference sequence). The CDR3 extends over 11 amino acids. CDR3 region: CASSLRAAWHF. The CDR3 coding sequence is TGTGCCAGCAGTTTGCGGGCAGCCTGGCACTTC.

The rearrangement links TRBV7-6 to TRBJ2-1; no firm D call. Trimming took off 0 bases at V and 0 bases at J, with 6 bases between the two ends. CDR1 is SGHVS, CDR2 FNYEAQ, per germline. CDR3 length: 15 amino acids. For the CDR3, the DNA is TGTGCCAGCAGCTTAGCAAAGGGCTCCTACAATGAGCAGTTCTTC. Its translation is CASSLAKGSYNEQFF. The full variable domain, in which reference TRBV7-6 and TRBJ2-1 provide the parts outside the CDR3, is GAGVSQSPRYKVTKRGQDVALRCDPISGHVSLYWYRQALGQGPEFLTYFNYEAQQDKSGLPNDRFSAERPEGSISTLTIQRTEQRDSAMYRCASSLAKGSYNEQFFGPGTRLTVL.

This clone was recorded only once. V is TRBV11-2 and J is TRBJ2-3, with D possibly being TRBD2 (5 bases). CDR1 is SGHAT and CDR2 is FQNNGV in the germline V gene. The germline V and J ends were trimmed by 4 bases and 7 bases, with 12 bases remaining between them. CDR3 size: 13 residues. As DNA, the CDR3 is TGTGCCAGCAGCTCTAGTGACTACCATACGCAGTATTTT. The encoded protein is CASSSSDYHTQYF. Based on the CDR3 plus reference TRBV11-2 and TRBJ2-3, the full variable domain is EAGVAQSPRYKIIEKRQSVAFWCNPISGHATLYWYQQILGQGPKLLIQFQNNGVVDDSQLPKDRFSAERLKGVDSTLKIQPAKLEDSAVYLCASSSSDYHTQYFGPGTRLTVL.